Listed below are T cell receptor beta chains from one sample, sequenced in a study of cytomegalovirus exposure and HLA in healthy donors. Generated by immunoSEQ multiplex PCR, the TCRdb table keeps only in-frame clones and is missing some. The repertoire holds about 140,000 clones, with 70% to 90% as singletons. The sequenced sample consisted of PBMCs. The receptors shown here come from a woman aged 30 to 39 in good health and CMV-seronegative. The conserved cysteine and the conserved F or W are not part of the CDR3 here. Fields, in order: V gene, J gene, CDR3 protein.

>TRBV5-6|TRBJ1-2
ASSRQGWKGYGYT
>TRBV20-1|TRBJ2-1
SAPHYNEQF
>TRBV7-6|TRBJ2-7
ASSLREMDEQY
>TRBV6-5|TRBJ1-1
ASSLMVGSLAF
>TRBV7-9|TRBJ2-6
ASSLGGVKGPSGANVLT
>TRBV28|TRBJ1-3
ASSPLPGNTIY
>TRBV5-1|TRBJ1-2
ASRKGQGWYGYT
>TRBV28|TRBJ1-1
ASIKTGSAAEAF
>TRBV10-1|TRBJ1-5
ASSQEAAGGHNQPQH
>TRBV14|TRBJ1-2
ASSQDRGTGRYGYT
>TRBV29-1|TRBJ2-5
SVGARAGPWETQY
>TRBV6-1|TRBJ1-5
ASRENRDGQPQH
>TRBV5-4|TRBJ2-7
ASSLTSDSYEQY
>TRBV5-1|TRBJ2-1
ASSLDRQSSYNEQF
>TRBV7-2|TRBJ1-1
AGSLTGMRPAEAF
>TRBV28|TRBJ2-2
ASSLYGTSGGLMVSGELF
>TRBV27|TRBJ1-1
ASSLSFPLLGGQVEAF
>TRBV28|TRBJ2-2
ASRRQGITGELF
>TRBV5-1|TRBJ1-3
ASSRTDRGNTIY
>TRBV13|TRBJ2-3
ASSRLLEIVADTQY
>TRBV18|TRBJ1-3
ASSPVSHSGNTIY
>TRBV6-6|TRBJ2-1
ASNYRDTQGEQF
>TRBV19|TRBJ2-3
ASSISRGGADTQY
>TRBV2|TRBJ2-3
ASRRQGYQY
>TRBV2|TRBJ2-2
ASRAGTADTGELF
>TRBV10-1|TRBJ2-3
ASIGGSGPSGDTQY
>TRBV19|TRBJ1-2
ASSTWTENYGYT
>TRBV7-2|TRBJ1-2
ASSLGDRVIANYGYT
>TRBV2|TRBJ2-2
ASSYVPGELF
>TRBV6-6|TRBJ1-6
ASSYSGTSNNSPLH
>TRBV4-2|TRBJ1-3
ASSPGQGGNTIY
>TRBV5-1|TRBJ2-2
ASSLRRNTGELF
>TRBV5-1|TRBJ1-1
ASSSKSQGEAF
>TRBV19|TRBJ1-1
ASRQQGGVSVTEAF